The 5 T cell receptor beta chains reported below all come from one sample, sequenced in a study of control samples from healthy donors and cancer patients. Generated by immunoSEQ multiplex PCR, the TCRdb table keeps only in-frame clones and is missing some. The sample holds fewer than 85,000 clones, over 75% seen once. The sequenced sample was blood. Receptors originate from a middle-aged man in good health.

The CDR3 region is CASSLDRTQETQYF. The CDR3 DNA follows: TGTGCCAGCAGCCTAGACAGGACCCAAGAGACCCAGTACTTC. This rearrangement joins TRBV6-5 to TRBJ2-5; maybe TRBD1 (6 bases). Trimming stripped 6 bases from V and 1 base from J, with 12 bases between. Per the germline V gene, CDR1 is MNHEY and CDR2 is SVGAGI. This CDR3 region has 14 residues.

CDR3 DNA: TGTGCCAGCAGTTACCGAGGGCGCGTGGAGGAGTATAGCAATCAGCCCCAGCATTTT. Protein sequence: CASSYRGRVEEYSNQPQHF. V usage is TRBV6-2 or TRBV6-3 and J usage is TRBJ1-5; D unresolved. Germline CDR1 reads MNHEY; CDR2 reads SVGEGT. This CDR3 is built from 19 residues. The ends were cut back, 2 bases at V and 0 bases at J, with 20 bases in the middle.

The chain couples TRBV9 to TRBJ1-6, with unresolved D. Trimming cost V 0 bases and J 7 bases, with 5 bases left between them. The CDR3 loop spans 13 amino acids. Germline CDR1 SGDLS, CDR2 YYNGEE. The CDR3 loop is CASSVDENSPLHF. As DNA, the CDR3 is TGTGCCAGCAGCGTAGATGAGAATTCACCCCTCCACTTT.

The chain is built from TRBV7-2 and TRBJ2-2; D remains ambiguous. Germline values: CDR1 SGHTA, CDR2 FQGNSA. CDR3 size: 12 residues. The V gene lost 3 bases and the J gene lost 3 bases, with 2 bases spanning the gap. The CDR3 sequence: CASSFYTGELFF. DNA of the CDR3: TGTGCCAGCAGCTTTTACACCGGGGAGCTGTTTTTT.

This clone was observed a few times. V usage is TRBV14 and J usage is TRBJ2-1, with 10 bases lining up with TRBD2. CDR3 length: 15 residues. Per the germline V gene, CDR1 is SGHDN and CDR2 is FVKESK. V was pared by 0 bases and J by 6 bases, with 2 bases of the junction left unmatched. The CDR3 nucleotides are TGTGCCAGCAGCCAAGATAAGCGGGGGGGCAATGAGCAGTTCTTC. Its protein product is CASSQDKRGGNEQFF. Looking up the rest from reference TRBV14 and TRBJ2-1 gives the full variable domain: EAGVTQFPSHSVIEKGQTVTLRCDPISGHDNLYWYRRVMGKEIKFLLHFVKESKQDESGMPNNRFLAERTGGTYSTLKVQPAELEDSGVYFCASSQDKRGGNEQFFGPGTRLTVL.